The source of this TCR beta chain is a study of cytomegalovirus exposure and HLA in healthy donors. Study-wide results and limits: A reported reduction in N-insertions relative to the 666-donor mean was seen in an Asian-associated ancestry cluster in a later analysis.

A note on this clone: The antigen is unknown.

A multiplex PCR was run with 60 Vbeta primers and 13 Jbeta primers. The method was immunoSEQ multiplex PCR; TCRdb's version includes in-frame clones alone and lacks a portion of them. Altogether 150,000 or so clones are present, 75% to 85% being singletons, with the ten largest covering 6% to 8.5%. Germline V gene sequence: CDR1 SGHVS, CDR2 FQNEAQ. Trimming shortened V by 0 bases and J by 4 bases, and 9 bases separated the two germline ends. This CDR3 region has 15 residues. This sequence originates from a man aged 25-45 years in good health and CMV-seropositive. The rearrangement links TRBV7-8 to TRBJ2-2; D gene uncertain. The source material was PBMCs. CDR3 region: CASSLAPLSTGELFF. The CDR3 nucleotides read TGTGCCAGCAGCTTAGCGCCTCTGAGCACCGGGGAGCTGTTTTTT.